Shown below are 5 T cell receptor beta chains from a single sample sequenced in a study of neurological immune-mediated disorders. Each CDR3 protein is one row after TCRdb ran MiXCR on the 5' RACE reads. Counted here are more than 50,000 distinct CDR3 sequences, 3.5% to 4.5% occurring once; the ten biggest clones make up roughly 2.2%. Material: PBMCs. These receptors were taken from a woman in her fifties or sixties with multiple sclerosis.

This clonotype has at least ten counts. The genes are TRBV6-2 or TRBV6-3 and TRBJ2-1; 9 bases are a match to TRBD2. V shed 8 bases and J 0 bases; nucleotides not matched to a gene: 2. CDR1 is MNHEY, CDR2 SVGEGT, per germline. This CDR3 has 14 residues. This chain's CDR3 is CASGLARSYNEQFF. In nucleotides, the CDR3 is TGTGCCAGCGGACTAGCGCGCTCCTACAATGAGCAGTTCTTC.

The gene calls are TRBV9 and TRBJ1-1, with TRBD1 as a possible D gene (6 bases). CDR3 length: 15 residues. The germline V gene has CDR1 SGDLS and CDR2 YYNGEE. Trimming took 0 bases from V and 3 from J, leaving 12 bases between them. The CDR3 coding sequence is TGTGCCAGCAGCGTAGGAGGTAGGGGGGACACTGAAGCTTTCTTT. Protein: CASSVGGRGDTEAFF.

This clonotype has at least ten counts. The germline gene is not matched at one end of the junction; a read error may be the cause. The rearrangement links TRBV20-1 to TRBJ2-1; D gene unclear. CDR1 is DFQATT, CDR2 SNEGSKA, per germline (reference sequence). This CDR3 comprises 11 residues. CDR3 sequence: CSARDYDEQFF. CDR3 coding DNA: TGCAGTGCTAGAGACTACGATGAGCAGTTCTTC.

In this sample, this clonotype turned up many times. The CDR3 coding sequence is TGTGCCAGCTCACCAGGGACAGGGTACTACGAGCAGTACTTC. Translating it yields CASSPGTGYYEQYF. This sequence joins TRBV18 and TRBJ2-7; 9 bases map to TRBD1. Germline V gives CDR1 KGHSH, CDR2 LQKENI. This CDR3 is 14 amino acids long. V dropped 2 bases and J dropped 3; count of bases not matched to a gene: 2.

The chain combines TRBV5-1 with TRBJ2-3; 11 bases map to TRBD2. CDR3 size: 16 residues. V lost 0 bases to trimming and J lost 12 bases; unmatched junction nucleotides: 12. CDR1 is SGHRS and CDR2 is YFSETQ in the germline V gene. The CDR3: CASSLASTSGIKGQYF. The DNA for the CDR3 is TGCGCCAGCAGCTTGGCCTCGACTAGCGGGATTAAAGGACAGTATTTT.